Shown below are 3 T cell receptor beta chains from a single sample sequenced in a study of resident and recirculating memory T cells in vitiligo. This table comes from immunoSEQ multiplex PCR, and its TCRdb copy is limited to in-frame clones, with some not included. This table has around 38,000 clones, about nine tenths appearing once. The sequenced sample consisted of blood. The receptors were gathered from a male donor with vitiligo.

This chain connects TRBV7-2 to TRBJ2-5; the match to TRBD2 covers 12 bases. Trimming at V came to 6 bases and at J to 5 bases, leaving 7 bases not matched to a gene. Germline CDR1 is SGHTA and CDR2 is FQGNSA. CDR3 length equals 15 residues. The CDR3 sequence: CASRLAGGAGETQYF. The CDR3 coding sequence is TGTGCCAGCAGACTAGCGGGGGGAGCTGGGGAGACCCAGTACTTC.

This chain uses TRBV5-8 with TRBJ1-1; TRBD1 aligns across 8 bases. Germline V CDR1 and CDR2: SGHTS, YDEGEE. The V and J ends lost 6 bases and 3 bases, in that order; junction bases with no gene match: 7. The length of the CDR3 is 14 residues. The DNA for the CDR3 is TGTGCCAGCAACAGACAGGGGACACACACTGAAGCTTTCTTT. Translation: CASNRQGTHTEAFF.

The count of this clone is one. The gene calls are TRBV6-6 and TRBJ1-1; 10 nucleotides line up with TRBD1. CDR1 is MNHNY, CDR2 SVGAGI, per germline (reference sequence). The CDR3 is 14 amino acids. The ends lost 6 bases at V and 4 bases at J; junction bases unmatched: 5. The CDR3 here is CASSLGQGFTEAFF. The CDR3 DNA is TGTGCCAGCAGCCTGGGACAGGGGTTCACTGAAGCTTTCTTT.